This TCR beta chain was retrieved from a study of naive and memory T cell subsets. Study findings and constraints: Possibly reflecting memory cells re-expressing CD45RA, a few larger clonotypes occurred in naive repertoires, especially CD8. Findings for naive and memory subsets could not be checked against ground truth.

Looked up from germline, CDR1 is LGHNA and CDR2 is YSLEER. V was pared by 5 bases and J by 7 bases, with 11 bases between. This CDR3 region has 13 residues. The beta constant-region primer was an equimolar mix of two oligonucleotides covering TRBC1 and TRBC2. Nested alpha and beta constant-region primers with the SP2 primer drove four PCR rounds on ligated cDNA. TCRdb analysed the UMI-ligation and nested PCR reads with MiXCR anew, one entry per CDR3 protein. The sample includes over 110,000 distinct CDR3 sequences, roughly a fifth of them seen just once. This clonotype appeared a few times. Antigen: not known.

The source material was naive CD8+ T cells from blood. V gene TRBV4-3 combines with J gene TRBJ2-2; possible D gene TRBD2, 5 bases. The receptor's source is a human donor in good health. CDR3 coding DNA: TGCGCCAGCAGCGAACTAGTCGACGGGGAGCTGTTTTTT. Its protein product is CASSELVDGELFF.